Sequencing of this T cell receptor (beta chain) was carried out in a study of Graves' ophthalmopathy and Graves' hyperthyroidism. Whole-study context: Stable hyperthyroidism meant no progression to ophthalmopathy within 18 months of follow-up. Study-level points and caveats: Discriminating ophthalmopathy from stable hyperthyroidism, a 13-signature model attained a sensitivity of about 90% and a specificity of around 83%. In blood appeared most of the expanded thyroid clonotypes whose frequency exceeded 0.001.

Germline V gene data show CDR1 as SEHNR and CDR2 as FQNEAQ (reference sequence). The V and J ends lost 1 base and 1 base respectively, with 5 bases between them. The CDR3 is 13 residues long. This clonotype was seen at least ten times. What it binds is not known. Each diagnosis was determined on the basis of clinical symptoms, serum thyroxine, TRAb, thyroid ultrasound and orbital computed tomography. Using RNA transcripts, the TCR beta CDR3 regions were amplified. Amplification began with first-round RT-PCR using HTBI primers, then second-round multiplex PCR was performed. TCRdb reprocessed the multiplex PCR reads with MiXCR, giving one entry per CDR3 protein. The sample carries over a million distinct CDR3 sequences, less than 45% recorded once.

The chain is built from TRBV7-9 and TRBJ2-7; D unresolved. The sample taken for sequencing was peripheral blood or thyroid tissue (not recorded which). This receptor was obtained from an adult man with Graves' hyperthyroidism. CDR3 sequence (DNA): TGTGCCAGCAGCTTAGACAGATCCTACGAGCAGTACTTC. It encodes CASSLDRSYEQYF.